One TCR beta chain is described in this entry. What it binds is not known. CDR1 is PRHDT and CDR2 is FYEKMQ in the germline V gene (reference sequence). V was shortened by 2 bases and J by 6 bases, with 13 bases between the two germline ends. CDR3 length: 14 residues. The sample comes from a study of shared clonotypes between healthy human individuals. Study-wide results and caveats: Only blood samples were collected, and tissue repertoires likely differ.

Healthy and HIV-negative, the adult donors had no recent acute infections or vaccinations. Every contributor of samples was a Caucasian grown-up residing in Nashville, Tennessee. Assay: immunoSEQ multiplex PCR; the TCRdb copy retains only in-frame clones and omits some. The top ten hold more than 10% of the sample, which has fewer than 600,000 clones, just over 75% seen once. The source material was PBMCs. The gene calls are TRBV13 and TRBJ1-2; D perhaps matches TRBD1 (6 bases). This receptor was identified in a woman in her forties in good health. Some clones in this sample may be carry-over from other donors' samples. The CDR3 DNA reads as TGTGCCAGCAGCTTATTTGGGACACTAGATGGCTACACCTTC. This sequence encodes CASSLFGTLDGYTF.